This TCR beta chain was identified in a study of Ad26.COV2.S vaccination and SARS-CoV-2 variants. Study information: Intramuscular Ad26.COV2.S doses were given once or twice, 56 days apart.

Described treatment: about 20 received Ad26.COV2.S at low or high dose, single or two shots; about five received placebo; per-sample allocation not given. Collection of samples fell on day 63 after the first vaccine or placebo injection. Based in Boston, the donor was an adult of 18-55 years. In germline, CDR1 is SEHNR, CDR2 FQNEAQ (reference sequence). This CDR3 has 15 residues. Trimming cost V 5 bases and J 3 bases; bases outside gene matches: 6. Study-level points and caveats: Reportedly, spike-specific CD8+ and CD4+ T cell responses achieved substantial breadth once vaccination had taken place.

Concerning this clone itself: Its antigen is unidentified.

Repertoires were generated with immunoSEQ multiplex PCR, while TCRdb's copy carries only in-frame clones and drops some. The sample carries roughly 700,000 clones, 89% recorded once. This clonotype originated in a person between 18 and 60 years old who received the Ad26.COV2.S COVID-19 vaccine or a placebo. V usage is TRBV7-9 and J usage is TRBJ1-4, with 7 nucleotides matching TRBD1. Sequencing was performed on peripheral blood, taken in a trial of Ad26.COV2.S vaccine versus placebo. CDR3 region: CASSPWTGSNEKLFF. CDR3 bases: TGTGCCAGCAGCCCCTGGACAGGCTCTAATGAAAAACTGTTTTTT.